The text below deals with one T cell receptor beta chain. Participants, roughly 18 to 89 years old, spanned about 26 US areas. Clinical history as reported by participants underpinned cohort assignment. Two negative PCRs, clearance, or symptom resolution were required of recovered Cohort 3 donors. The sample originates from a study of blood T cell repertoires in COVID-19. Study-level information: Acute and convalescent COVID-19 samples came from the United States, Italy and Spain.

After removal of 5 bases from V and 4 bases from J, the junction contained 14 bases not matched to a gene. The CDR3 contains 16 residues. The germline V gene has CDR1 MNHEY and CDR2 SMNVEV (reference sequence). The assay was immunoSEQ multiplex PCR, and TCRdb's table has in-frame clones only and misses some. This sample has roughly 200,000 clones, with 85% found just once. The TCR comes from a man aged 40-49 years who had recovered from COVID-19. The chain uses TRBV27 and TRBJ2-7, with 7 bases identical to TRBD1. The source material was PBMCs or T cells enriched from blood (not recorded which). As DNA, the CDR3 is TGTGCCAGCAGTCCCCTCCCCGGGACAGCGAATTACGAGCAGTACTTC. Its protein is CASSPLPGTANYEQYF.